This T cell receptor beta chain comes out of a study of T cells in Graves' hyperthyroidism and ophthalmopathy. Amplified regions were TCR beta CDR3 sequences from RNA transcripts. The TCR CDR3 was amplified in a first-round RT-PCR using the HTBI primer set. TCRdb itself ran the multiplex PCR reads through MiXCR, one entry per CDR3 protein. The data show some 720,000 distinct CDR3 sequences, about 15% seen once. V shed 5 bases, J shed 4 bases, and the junction held 11 bases outside the gene matches. The germline V gene has CDR1 LNHDA and CDR2 SQIVND (reference sequence). The CDR3 totals 16 residues. This clonotype has more than one count but fewer than ten.

The rearrangement joins TRBV19 to TRBJ2-1, with 7 bases aligning to TRBD1. Sequenced sample: blood. The clonotype originates from a man aged 18 to 29 with Graves' hyperthyroidism. As DNA, the CDR3 is TGTGCCAGTAGTTTCTTCCCGGGACAGTTATACAATGAGCAGTTCTTC. Protein sequence: CASSFFPGQLYNEQFF.